A single sample gave rise to the 16 T cell receptor beta chains below, sequenced in a study of cytomegalovirus exposure and HLA in healthy donors. In the PCR, 60 Vbeta and 13 Jbeta primers were used. Profiling relied on immunoSEQ multiplex PCR, and the TCRdb table lists in-frame clones only, not all of them. The sample lists some 200,000 clones; about 86% were seen once. The material sequenced was PBMCs. These receptors all stem from a woman aged 30 to 39 in good health and CMV-seronegative.

The chain carries TRBV5-1 and TRBJ2-5; tentative D call: TRBD2 (6 bases). Germline lookup yields CDR1 SGHRS and CDR2 YFSETQ. The V end was cut by 4 bases, the J end by 0 bases, with 10 bases between. The CDR3 is 14 residues long. CDR3 DNA: TGCGCCAGCAGCGGAGGGACTTACCAAGAGACCCAGTACTTC. Encoded protein: CASSGGTYQETQYF.

This chain connects TRBV19 to TRBJ2-5; a possible D gene is TRBD1 (6 bases). The tail of the sequence fits TRBJ2-7 better, so the J call may be wrong. This CDR3 is built from 14 residues. Per germline, CDR1 LNHDA and CDR2 SQIVND (reference sequence). The CDR3 region is CASRPQGWGNEQYF. The CDR3 DNA is TGTGCCAGTAGACCACAGGGCTGGGGGAACGAGCAGTACTTC.

The chain has TRBV9 and TRBJ2-5; D possibly corresponds to TRBD1 (6 bases). V dropped 4 bases and J dropped 3 bases, with 16 bases sitting between them. This CDR3 has 15 residues. Looked up from germline, CDR1 is SGDLS and CDR2 is YYNGEE. CDR3: CASSPLGWDKETQYF. As DNA, the CDR3 is TGTGCCAGCAGCCCCCTGGGGTGGGACAAAGAGACCCAGTACTTC.

The gene calls are TRBV11-3 and TRBJ2-7, with TRBD1 identical over 8 bases. The V gene end was trimmed by 4 bases and the J gene end by 0 bases; junction bases not matched to a gene: 2. Germline V CDR1 and CDR2: SGHNT, YENEEA. The CDR3 has 14 amino acids. CDR3 in amino acids: CASSSTGASYEQYF. In nucleotides, the CDR3 is TGTGCCAGCAGCTCGACAGGGGCCTCCTACGAGCAGTACTTC.

V gene TRBV7-9 combines with J gene TRBJ1-5; D gene unclear. Trimming left V 4 bases short and J 0 bases short, with 7 bases between. Germline assignment: CDR1 SEHNR and CDR2 FQNEAQ (reference sequence). The CDR3 consists of 14 residues. The CDR3 loop reads CASSSGPSNQPQHF. CDR3 bases: TGTGCCAGCAGCTCCGGTCCTAGCAATCAGCCCCAGCATTTT.

This clone was seen only a few times. V and J are TRBV19 and TRBJ2-1, with 11 bases fitting TRBD1. This CDR3 has 15 amino acids. In germline, CDR1 is LNHDA, CDR2 SQIVND (reference sequence). Trimming at V came to 6 bases and at J to 6 bases, leaving 7 bases not matched to a gene. The CDR3 DNA reads as TGTGCCAGTAGCCTGGACAGGGGGCATGTCAATGAGCAGTTCTTC. Encoded protein: CASSLDRGHVNEQFF.

A note on this clone: One end of the junction is discordant with germline, which a read error may explain. In the same sample, other DNA sequences code for this CDR3. V gene TRBV6-1 combines with J gene TRBJ1-5; TRBD1 agrees at 7 bases. This CDR3 comprises 17 residues. CDR1 and CDR2 (germline): MNHNS, SASEGT. CDR3 in DNA: TGTGCCAGCAGTGATACGGGACAGACCCGAAGCAATCAGCCTCAGCATTTT. Protein sequence: CASSDTGQTRSNQPQHF.

The gene calls are TRBV7-2 and TRBJ2-1, with D perhaps TRBD1 (6 bases). V lost 8 bases to trimming and J lost 10 bases, with 15 bases between them. CDR1 and CDR2 (germline): SGHTA, FQGNSA. The CDR3 sequence is 12 residues long. Here the CDR3 reads CASSKAGAEQFF. CDR3 bases: TGTGCCAGCTCCAAGGCAGGGGCAGAGCAGTTCTTC.

The chain links TRBV4-3 to TRBJ2-3, with 9 bases aligning to TRBD1. CDR3 size: 16 residues. Germline V gene lookup returns CDR1 LGHNA and CDR2 YSLEER. V dropped 0 bases and J dropped 6; count of bases not matched to a gene: 7. The CDR3 reads CASSQDPSGTGDTQYF. CDR3 nucleotides: TGCGCCAGCAGCCAAGATCCCAGCGGGACAGGGGATACGCAGTATTTT.

The rearrangement uses TRBV15 and TRBJ2-3; D not certain. Germline values: CDR1 LNHNV, CDR2 YYDKDF (reference sequence). The V gene lost 0 bases and the J gene lost 2 bases, with 9 bases spanning the gap. This CDR3 comprises 15 residues. The CDR3 DNA is TGTGCCACCAGCAGAGATGGCCTCAACACAGATACGCAGTATTTT. Translated, it gives CATSRDGLNTDTQYF. Full variable domain (rest looked up from reference TRBV15 and TRBJ2-3): DAMVIQNPRYQVTQFGKPVTLSCSQTLNHNVMYWYQQKSSQAPKLLFHYYDKDFNNEADTPDNFQSRRPNTSFCFLDIRSPGLGDTAMYLCATSRDGLNTDTQYFGPGTRLTVL.

This clone turned up a few times. CDR3 nucleotide sequence: TGCGCCAGCAGCCAAGAACAGGGATCCACTGAAGCTTTCTTT. This codes for CASSQEQGSTEAFF. The chain carries TRBV4-3 and TRBJ1-1; D is possibly TRBD1 (6 bases). There are 14 residues in the CDR3. V lost 0 bases, J lost 4 bases, and 9 bases lay in between. Germline values: CDR1 LGHNA, CDR2 YSLEER.

This clone was recorded once. The rearrangement links TRBV4-3 to TRBJ2-3; no reliable D call. The CDR3 length is 17 residues. Germline V gene sequence: CDR1 LGHNA, CDR2 YSLEER. V was trimmed by 0 bases and J by 6 bases, leaving 19 bases between them. The CDR3 loop reads CASSQEWASPGSDTQYF. The CDR3 DNA follows: TGCGCCAGCAGCCAAGAGTGGGCGTCCCCTGGGTCGGATACGCAGTATTTT.

V is TRBV7-6 and J is TRBJ2-5; D possibly corresponds to TRBD2 (5 bases). The CDR3 has 14 amino acids. Deletions cut 5 bases from V and 5 bases from J, with 15 bases between. Germline V gene lookup returns CDR1 SGHVS and CDR2 FNYEAQ. The CDR3 nucleotides read TGTGCCAGCAGCCGCCTTCTAGGCGGGGAGACCCAGTACTTC. Translation gives CASSRLLGGETQYF.

This clone was seen a few times. The CDR3 DNA reads as TGCGCCAGCAGCCAAGAGGTTAGGAACACTGAAGCTTTCTTT. This gives the protein CASSQEVRNTEAFF. V gene TRBV4-3 combines with J gene TRBJ1-1; no clear D. Germline values: CDR1 LGHNA, CDR2 YSLEER. Between the trimmed V and J ends, which lost 0 bases and 1 base, there was a span of 6 bases. This CDR3 region has 14 residues.

CDR3 DNA: TGTGCCAGCAGCTTAGTCACGGCGGGAGGGAACTACGAGCAGTACTTC. It translates to CASSLVTAGGNYEQYF. The chain employs TRBV7-8 and TRBJ2-7; 9 bases are shared with TRBD2. Looked up from germline, CDR1 is SGHVS and CDR2 is FQNEAQ. The CDR3 has 16 residues. V gave up 1 base and J gave up 3 bases; unmatched junction bases: 7.

The rearrangement links TRBV14 to TRBJ1-2; D is perhaps TRBD1 (5 bases). V was shortened by 4 bases and J by 5 bases, with 11 bases between the two germline ends. Germline V CDR1 and CDR2: SGHDN, FVKESK. The CDR3 is 13 residues long. CDR3 sequence reads: CASSRGGGYGYTF. CDR3 sequence (DNA): TGTGCCAGCAGCCGTGGGGGGGGTTATGGCTACACCTTC.